A single sample is the source of the 14 T cell receptor beta chains below, sequenced in a study of blood T cells in healthy people across ages. Through a sample-barcoded 5' primer and a J-beta primer mix, a second PCR was run for roughly 7 to 11 cycles. Each CDR3 protein gets one entry after TCRdb re-called the 5' RACE reads with MiXCR. The data contain over 950,000 distinct CDR3 sequences, about 51% of them singletons. The sequenced sample consisted of blood. All receptors come from a woman in her sixties or seventies in good health.

This clonotype was counted a single time. The CDR3: CASSQGTHVREKLFF. For the CDR3, the DNA is TGTGCCAGCAGCCAAGGCACGCACGTTCGTGAAAAACTGTTTTTT. This chain joins TRBV14 and TRBJ1-4; D remains unclear. The V gene's germline CDR1 is SGHDN and CDR2 FVKESK. The CDR3 is 15 amino acids. Trimming shortened V by 1 base and J by 7 bases, and 13 bases separated the two germline ends.

V usage is TRBV6-1 and J usage is TRBJ2-7, with D unresolved. The length of the CDR3 is 13 residues. In germline, CDR1 is MNHNS, CDR2 SASEGT. The ends were cut back, 4 bases at V and 6 bases at J, with 13 bases in the middle. This chain's CDR3 is CASSGLGRTEQYF. The CDR3 DNA sequence: TGTGCCAGCAGTGGGTTGGGAAGGACCGAGCAGTACTTC.

The rearrangement links TRBV20-1 to TRBJ1-2; D not certain. The CDR3 runs 12 residues. Germline CDR1 DFQATT, CDR2 SNEGSKA (reference sequence). The CDR3 coding sequence is TGCAGGGGGATAGGACGGGACTATGGCTACACCTTC. This encodes CRGIGRDYGYTF.

As regards this clonotype: This may be a read error, as it is one base from a much larger clone. The chain employs TRBV4-1 and TRBJ1-4; D is undetermined. V was clipped by 4 bases and J by 0 bases, with 18 bases between them. Per germline, CDR1 MGHRA and CDR2 YSYEKL. The CDR3 runs to 18 residues. CDR3 sequence reads: CASSRVPRTFATNEKLFF. CDR3 bases: TGCGCCAGCAGCCGAGTTCCCCGGACCTTTGCAACTAATGAAAAACTGTTTTTT.

In its sample, this clonotype was seen a few times. The rearrangement joins TRBV27 to TRBJ2-1; the D gene is possibly TRBD1 (6 bases). Per germline, CDR1 MNHEY and CDR2 SMNVEV (reference sequence). There are 12 residues in the CDR3. Trimming took 8 bases from V and 6 from J, leaving 11 bases between them. CDR3 nucleotide sequence: TGTGCCAGCGGCCGAGGGGGCAATGAGCAGTTCTTC. Its translation is CASGRGGNEQFF.

This sequence joins TRBV11-1 and TRBJ2-3; 10 bases match TRBD2. Germline lookup yields CDR1 SGHAT and CDR2 FQDESV (reference sequence). V lost 6 bases to trimming and J lost 2 bases; unmatched junction nucleotides: 11. The CDR3 runs to 17 residues. The CDR3 loop is CASRVLAGAPFTDTQYF. The CDR3 nucleotides are TGTGCCAGCAGGGTTCTAGCGGGAGCCCCCTTCACAGATACGCAGTATTTT.

This clonotype turned up a few times. The chain carries TRBV29-1 and TRBJ2-5; possible D gene TRBD1, 6 bases. The CDR3 contains 15 residues. Trimming pared 0 bases from V and 0 bases from J, leaving 11 bases between. Germline V gene sequence: CDR1 SQVTM, CDR2 ANQGSEA. The CDR3 sequence is CSVEDLRGNQETQYF. The CDR3 DNA sequence: TGCAGCGTTGAAGATCTTAGGGGGAACCAAGAGACCCAGTACTTC.

The chain combines TRBV29-1 with TRBJ2-4, with D possibly TRBD2 on 5 matching bases. Gene TRBJ2-7 matches the end of the DNA better, so the J call may be wrong. Germline assignment: CDR1 SQVTM and CDR2 ANQGSEA. The CDR3 length is 13 residues. The CDR3 loop reads CSVGKRSNNEQYF. CDR3 bases: TGCAGCGTTGGAAAGCGGTCAAACAACGAGCAGTACTTC.

This clonotype was seen a handful of times. The chain joins TRBV6-2 or TRBV6-3 to TRBJ2-1; 8 positions match TRBD1. Per the germline V gene, CDR1 is MNHEY and CDR2 is SVGEGT. V shed 3 bases and J 5 bases; nucleotides not matched to a gene: 6. The CDR3 consists of 15 residues. The CDR3 coding sequence is TGTGCCAGCAGTTATTCCGGGACAGGCAACAATGAGCAGTTCTTC. Amino acids: CASSYSGTGNNEQFF.

This clonotype showed up just a few times. In nucleotides, the CDR3 is TGCAGTGCTAGAGAAACCGGGACAGGTCTCCCCTACGAGCAGTACTTC. Translation gives CSARETGTGLPYEQYF. The V and J genes are TRBV20-1 and TRBJ2-7; 8 nucleotides agree with TRBD1. J lost 2 bases, V lost 0 bases, and 9 bases had no gene match. The CDR3 consists of 16 residues. Germline V gene lookup returns CDR1 DFQATT and CDR2 SNEGSKA (reference sequence).

CDR3 sequence: CASSQVIGQNTGELFF. The CDR3 bases are TGCGCCAGCAGCCAAGTTATAGGACAGAACACCGGGGAGCTGTTTTTT. The chain uses TRBV4-3 and TRBJ2-2; perhaps TRBD1 as D (5 bases). The CDR3 has 16 residues. The V gene lost 1 base and the J gene lost 1 base, with 10 bases spanning the gap. Germline loops: CDR1 LGHNA, CDR2 YSLEER.

This sequence joins TRBV28 and TRBJ1-6; D is perhaps TRBD1 (5 bases). Germline assignment: CDR1 MDHEN and CDR2 SYDVKM. The CDR3 runs to 15 residues. The germline V and J ends were trimmed by 8 bases and 5 bases, with 16 bases remaining between them. CDR3 residues: CASGTRGGDNSPLHF. DNA of the CDR3: TGTGCCAGCGGAACCCGGGGCGGAGATAATTCACCCCTCCACTTT.

The chain recombines TRBV4-1 with TRBJ2-2; 11 bases align to TRBD1. Germline trimming cut 4 bases from V and 7 bases from J; bases unmatched to any gene: 5. The CDR3 extends over 15 amino acids. CDR1 is MGHRA, CDR2 YSYEKL, per germline. As DNA, the CDR3 is TGCGCCAGCAGCCGCGGACAGGGGGCTTTCGGGGAGCTGTTTTTT. Translation gives CASSRGQGAFGELFF.

This chain uses TRBV20-1 with TRBJ2-7; D might be TRBD1 (6 bases). This CDR3 contains 13 residues. Per germline, CDR1 DFQATT and CDR2 SNEGSKA (reference sequence). Between the trimmed V and J ends, which lost 6 bases and 2 bases, there was a span of 14 bases. The CDR3 loop is CSADQGLAYEQYF. The CDR3 DNA reads TGCAGTGCCGATCAGGGGTTGGCCTACGAGCAGTACTTC.